This T cell receptor (beta chain) appears in the sequencing data of a study of cytomegalovirus exposure and HLA in healthy donors listed by TCRdb under 2017. Looking at the study overall: An earlier analysis of some 620 of the donors reported 276 Gb of sequence data and around 110 million unique TCR beta sequences obtained from some 200 million T cells. An early release covering about 600 HLA-typed donors comprised about 300 gigabases of sequencing data and roughly 85 million unique TCR sequences. Of the roughly 400 genotyped donors, 70% to 90% were placed in the genetic ancestry cluster associated with self-reported Caucasian donors. The study aimed to test whether signatures of past pathogen exposure could be identified by cataloging public T cell receptors. The study profiled the T cell repertoires of under 850 subjects by immunosequencing and related them to cytomegalovirus serostatus. Besides the first cohort of around 670 subjects, a separate validation cohort made up of some 110 different subjects was used. The study combined high-throughput TCR immunosequencing, statistical association of individual TCRs with disease status, and machine learning to predict cytomegalovirus infection status. To study patterns of TCR occurrence, a later analysis re-analyzed previously published TCR beta repertoires from 666 donors and added high-resolution HLA genotyping. The later analysis used no new phenotypic data to find candidate immune exposures, relying instead on TCR beta sequences and their occurrence across donors. To decide whether each TCR beta V gene segment behaved as functional or pseudogenic, an earlier analysis of some 600 of the donors relied on high-throughput TCR beta sequencing. Donor age, sex, ethnicity and CMV serostatus were collected together with the repertoire data. Genome-wide SNP genotypes for about three fifths of the roughly 670 donors were used in a later genetic analysis, which treated that subset as a discovery cohort. Every discovery cohort repertoire had been produced on one sequencing platform. HLA typing included class I and class II loci at four-digit resolution. Typing coverage varied by locus: roughly 629-630 donors for A, B, C, DRB1 and DQB1; around 560 for DQA1; around 570 for DPA1; 400 to 480 for DPB1. About five DR-DQ haplotypes were treated as single units for association and clustering because of strong linkage in the cohort. On average, approximately 250,000 unique TCR beta nucleotide sequences were sequenced per donor among about 400 genotyped donors of the cohort, with roughly 18% of those sequences being non-productive. Study-level results and caveats: A few of the identified cytomegalovirus-associated TCR beta chains were confirmed in vitro to be specific for cytomegalovirus antigens. A later analysis found that HLA-associated TCR beta chains were more clonally expanded and had lower generation probabilities than equally common non-associated chains. Because HLA typing was missing for some donors at each locus, association tests included only the typed subset. Most TCR sequences were observed very rarely across donors, whereas some public TCRs were present in many individuals. In an earlier analysis of some 640 of the donors, most TCR beta V segments were observed in productive rearrangements about 87% or about 30% of the time, broadly matching IMGT annotations. V-gene and J-gene trimming of TCR beta chains was associated with a missense DCLRE1C variant in a later genetic analysis, and the association was replicated in an independent cohort. Correlated functional status among segregating V segments might be attributable to linkage disequilibrium, but an unknown experimental factor could not be ruled out. About 17 rarely observed V segments, including chromosome 9 orphons, were excluded from the earlier analysis of just under 600 of the donors because counts were too low. The only immune exposure information available for the cohort was CMV serostatus. Sequencing depth was assumed to be roughly uniform across donors in the presence/absence analyses, though that assumption may not hold. A cluster of highly shared sequence variants was judged likely to be a technical artifact of the sequencing pipeline. The 87-base-pair reads could not distinguish some IMGT-functional V segments, including TRBV6-2 and TRBV6-3, so those segments were excluded. According to the authors, the approach could potentially be generalized to other disease states and immunological phenotypes. Several of the top co-occurrence clusters appeared to be linked to parvovirus B19, influenza, CMV and Epstein-Barr virus, according to a later analysis. In this cohort, only TCR beta chains were sequenced, and detectable features were limited by the absence of alpha or paired-chain data. A further reported finding was that TCR beta sequences accurately predicted the HLA-A and HLA-B alleles for most subjects in the first cohort. According to a later analysis, most CMV-associated TCR beta chains appeared to be HLA-restricted, and the HLA associations seemed to be driven largely by CMV exposure. When HLA alleles, especially DR and DQ, strongly co-occurred, TCR associations were difficult to assign to individual alleles. A later genetic analysis reported fewer N-insertions in productive TCRs among donors in an Asian-associated ancestry cluster than the roughly 640-donor mean. At a false discovery rate of 0.05, a later analysis linked about 16,000 TCR beta sequences to specific HLA alleles. Cytomegalovirus status was reported to be diagnosed by the classifier with high specificity and sensitivity in both the original and validation cohorts. A later analysis found that TCR association rates varied across HLA loci, with DRB1 alleles showing the most associated TCRs and HLA-C alleles the fewest. The study gave a list of over 150 TCR beta chains associated with cytomegalovirus.

The cohort was made up of several hundred healthy bone marrow donors. All cohort members were sampled while nominally healthy, although unrecorded immune exposures were likely present. The donor was CMV seropositive and was included in the group of 250 to 350 seropositive cohort members. A peripheral blood sample was collected from each donor, and TCR beta sequencing was performed on peripheral blood mononuclear cells. Genomic DNA was extracted from the blood cell samples with the Qiagen DNeasy Blood Extraction Kit. The count of this clone is one. Which antigen it targets is not known. No much larger clone exists at a distance of one base, and base qualities are not known. The junction carries 17 bases between V and J, which are trimmed by 5 bases and 9 bases respectively. The CDR3 contains 15 residues, cysteine and phenylalanine counted. CDR3 DNA only is kept here, 45 bases in frame from base 1. According to the germline V gene, CDR1 reads SGHVS and CDR2 reads FQNEAQ.

Receptor libraries were prepared by the immunoSEQ multiplex PCR assay. For the multiplex PCR, a mixture combining 60 forward primers for TCR Vbeta segments and 13 reverse primers for TCR Jbeta segments was used. The CDR3 region of rearranged TCR beta genes was amplified from genomic DNA by a multiplex PCR assay. The amplified TCR beta libraries were sequenced on the Illumina HiSeq System as 87-base-pair reads. Concerning the study's data processing: A later analysis counted about 80 million unique TCR beta chains across the 666 repertoires, and some 11 million of these chains were shared by at least two donors. To remove PCR and sequencing errors, raw reads were error-corrected and collapsed into unique sequences using a nearest-neighbor algorithm that merged closely related sequences. To assign V, D and J gene segments, CDR3 sequences were aligned to IMGT reference sequences. For a sequence to be retained, at least a six-nucleotide match to both a V gene segment and a J gene segment was required. A rearrangement counted as productive if the CDR3 had no stop codons and remained in frame with V and J, and every other rearrangement counted as non-productive. Following IMGT convention, CDR3 was defined as the stretch from the second conserved V-encoded cysteine up to the conserved J-encoded phenylalanine. In an earlier analysis of more than 550 of the donors, sequences lacking an unambiguous match to a single V gene segment were excluded. In an earlier analysis of 450 to 700 of the donors, V segments were called functional above 56.7% productive rearrangements and were called segregating when the between-donor standard deviation exceeded 5%. A statistical classification framework was developed to diagnose cytomegalovirus status using the catalog of TCR beta chain sequences. A later analysis assigned V and J genes by comparing TCR nucleotide sequences with IMGT/GENE-DB human TR gene sequences. In a later analysis, CDR3 sequences and most-parsimonious VDJ recombination scenarios were assigned using the TCRdist pipeline. In a later analysis, each TCR beta chain was defined by its CDR3 amino acid sequence together with its V-gene family, and reads lacking a unique V-gene family were excluded. In a later analysis, 500 to 650 highly shared, low-generation-probability nucleotide sequences were removed to address suspected cross-contamination and a sequencing artifact. For each public chain, a later analysis derived a clonal expansion index from normalized ranks of inferred template counts within each repertoire. A later analysis computed generation probabilities with a VDJ recombination model fitted to out-of-frame rearrangements, and checked the results against IGoR. Hypergeometric tests were used in a later analysis to score TCR-TCR, TCR-HLA and TCR-CMV co-occurrence, with a repertoire-size bias correction applied to the TCR pairs. To estimate false discovery rates, a later analysis permuted the HLA or CMV assignments 20 times. In a later analysis, co-occurring TCRs were grouped using DBSCAN, and TCRdist sequence similarity was added for clustering within HLA-allele-positive subsets. Co-occurrence clustering excluded repertoires with fewer than 30,000 or more than 120,000 public chains, plus five with anomalous nucleotide sharing. TCRdb holds this immuneACCESS table with in-frame rearrangements only. Some clones are missing; in checked studies, unresolved V genes explain under half, and the rest has no known cause. V, J and clone size are taken as reported in that table, and D and trimming were inferred from the DNA itself. The table for this sample lists about 80,000 clones; approximately 62% of them were counted only once. The leading ten clones occupy 4% to 5.5% of the sample.

Sequencing input: PBMCs. This receptor was obtained from a male donor in good health and CMV-seropositive. The rearranged chain carries TRBV7-8 and TRBJ1-6; no confident D gene assignment can be made. The DNA is TGTGCCAGCAGCCCTATAGAGTTGTCTGCTTCACCCCTCCACTTT. Its protein product is CASSPIELSASPLHF.